This T cell receptor (beta chain) was recovered during a study of identical twins. The CDR3 runs to 13 residues. CDR1 SNHLY and CDR2 FYNNEI come from the germline V gene. The V end lost 8 bases, the J end lost 4 bases, and 14 bases lay between the germline ends. TCRdb called the 5' RACE reads again in MiXCR, with one record for every CDR3 protein. Counted here are 700,000 to 950,000 distinct CDR3 sequences, roughly an eighth occurring once; the ten biggest clones make up around 1.6%. This clonotype was counted between two and nine times. This sample was also put to use in a study of yellow fever vaccine responses in identical twins.

The material sequenced was PBMCs. The source of this sequence is a woman aged 18-29 years in good health. The rearrangement links TRBV2 to TRBJ1-1; D unresolved. The CDR3 protein is CASPIRGSTEAFF. The CDR3 region has the DNA TGTGCCAGCCCCATCCGAGGCAGCACTGAAGCTTTCTTT.